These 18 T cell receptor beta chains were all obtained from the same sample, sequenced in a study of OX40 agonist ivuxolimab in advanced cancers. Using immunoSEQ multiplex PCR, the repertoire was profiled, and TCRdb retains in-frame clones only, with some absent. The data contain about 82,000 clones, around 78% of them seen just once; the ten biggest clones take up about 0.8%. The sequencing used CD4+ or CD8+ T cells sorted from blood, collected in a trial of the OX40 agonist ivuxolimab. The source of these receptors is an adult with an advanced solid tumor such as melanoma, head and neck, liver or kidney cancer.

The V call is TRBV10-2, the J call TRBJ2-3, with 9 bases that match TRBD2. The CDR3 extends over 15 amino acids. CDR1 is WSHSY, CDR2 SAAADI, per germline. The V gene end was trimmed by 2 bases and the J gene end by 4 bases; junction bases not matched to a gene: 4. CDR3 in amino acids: CASSEDSGGSDTQYF. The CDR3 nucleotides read TGCGCCAGCAGTGAGGATAGCGGGGGTTCAGATACGCAGTATTTT.

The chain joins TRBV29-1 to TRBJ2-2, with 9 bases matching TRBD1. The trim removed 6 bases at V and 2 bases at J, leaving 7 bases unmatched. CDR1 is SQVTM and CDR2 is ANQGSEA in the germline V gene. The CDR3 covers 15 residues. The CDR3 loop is CSVDTGGGNTGELFF. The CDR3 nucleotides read TGCAGCGTCGACACAGGGGGCGGAAACACCGGGGAGCTGTTTTTT.

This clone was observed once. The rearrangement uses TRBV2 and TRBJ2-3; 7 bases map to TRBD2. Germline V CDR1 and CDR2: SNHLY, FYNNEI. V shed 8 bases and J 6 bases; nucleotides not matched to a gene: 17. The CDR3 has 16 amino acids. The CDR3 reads CASGALAVGLGDTQYF. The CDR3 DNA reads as TGTGCCAGCGGGGCCCTAGCGGTGGGGTTGGGGGATACGCAGTATTTT.

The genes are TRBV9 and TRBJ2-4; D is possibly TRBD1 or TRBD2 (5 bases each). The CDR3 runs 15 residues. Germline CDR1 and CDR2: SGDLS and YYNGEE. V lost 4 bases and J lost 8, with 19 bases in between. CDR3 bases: TGTGCCAGCAGCCCCAAGTGGGGGTTTAGGGACATTCAGTACTTC. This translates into CASSPKWGFRDIQYF.

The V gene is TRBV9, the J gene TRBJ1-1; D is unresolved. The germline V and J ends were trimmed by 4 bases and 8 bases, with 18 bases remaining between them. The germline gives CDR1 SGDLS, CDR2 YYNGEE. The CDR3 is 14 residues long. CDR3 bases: TGTGCCAGCAGCCCCCTTAGGTCGGGGTACGAAGCTTTCTTT. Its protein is CASSPLRSGYEAFF.

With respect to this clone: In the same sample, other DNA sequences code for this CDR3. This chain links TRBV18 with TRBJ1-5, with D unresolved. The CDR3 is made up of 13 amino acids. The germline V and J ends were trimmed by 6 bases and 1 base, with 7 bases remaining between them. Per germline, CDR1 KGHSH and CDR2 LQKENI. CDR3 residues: CASSPLSNQPQHF. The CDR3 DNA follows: TGTGCCAGCTCCCCGCTGAGCAATCAGCCCCAGCATTTT.

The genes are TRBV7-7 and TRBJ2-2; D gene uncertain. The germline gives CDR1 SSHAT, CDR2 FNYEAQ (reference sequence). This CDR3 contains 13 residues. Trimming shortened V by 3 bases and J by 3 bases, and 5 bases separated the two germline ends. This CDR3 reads CASSLGYTGELFF. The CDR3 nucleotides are TGTGCCAGCAGCTTGGGGTACACCGGGGAGCTGTTTTTT.

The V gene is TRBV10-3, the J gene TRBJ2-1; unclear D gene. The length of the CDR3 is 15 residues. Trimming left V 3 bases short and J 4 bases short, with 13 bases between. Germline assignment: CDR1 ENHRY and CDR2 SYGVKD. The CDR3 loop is CAISEEDGRYNEQFF. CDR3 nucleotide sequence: TGTGCCATCAGTGAAGAGGACGGTCGATACAATGAGCAGTTCTTC.

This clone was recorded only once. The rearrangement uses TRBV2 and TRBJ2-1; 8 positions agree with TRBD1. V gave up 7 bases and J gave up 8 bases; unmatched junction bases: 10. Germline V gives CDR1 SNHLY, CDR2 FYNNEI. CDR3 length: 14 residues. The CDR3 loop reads CASISRGQVHEQFF. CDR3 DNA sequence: TGTGCCAGCATAAGCAGGGGGCAAGTCCATGAGCAGTTCTTC.

Here the CDR3 DNA reads TGTGCCAGTATCCGTTCTCTCGTGGGAAACTATGGCTACACCTTC. This encodes CASIRSLVGNYGYTF. This sequence joins TRBV19 and TRBJ1-2; unclear D gene. This CDR3 has 15 residues. The ends were cut back, 7 bases at V and 2 bases at J, with 17 bases in the middle. Germline lookup yields CDR1 LNHDA and CDR2 SQIVND (reference sequence).

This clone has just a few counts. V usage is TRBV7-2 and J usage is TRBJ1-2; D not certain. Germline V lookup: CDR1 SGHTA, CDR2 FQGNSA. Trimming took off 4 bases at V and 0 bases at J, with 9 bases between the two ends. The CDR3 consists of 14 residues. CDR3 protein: CASSSDVANYGYTF. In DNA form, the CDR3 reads TGTGCCAGCAGCTCGGACGTAGCTAACTATGGCTACACCTTC.

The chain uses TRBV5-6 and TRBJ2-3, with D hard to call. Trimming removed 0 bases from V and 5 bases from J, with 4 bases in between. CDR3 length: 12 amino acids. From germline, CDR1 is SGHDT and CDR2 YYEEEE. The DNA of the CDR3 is TGTGCCAGCAGCTTGGGGCTAGATACGCAGTATTTT. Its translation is CASSLGLDTQYF.

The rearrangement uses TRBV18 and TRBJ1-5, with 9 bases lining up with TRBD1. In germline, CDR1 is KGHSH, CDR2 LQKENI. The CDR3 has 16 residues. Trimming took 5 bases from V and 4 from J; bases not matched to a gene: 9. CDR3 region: CASSNTGGGINQPQHF. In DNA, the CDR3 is TGTGCCAGCTCAAACACAGGGGGCGGAATAAATCAGCCCCAGCATTTT. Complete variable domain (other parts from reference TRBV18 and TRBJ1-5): NAGVMQNPRHLVRRRGQEARLRCSPMKGHSHVYWYRQLPEEGLKFMVYLQKENIIDESGMPKERFSAEFPKEGPSILRIQQVVRGDSAAYFCASSNTGGGINQPQHFGDGTRLSIL.

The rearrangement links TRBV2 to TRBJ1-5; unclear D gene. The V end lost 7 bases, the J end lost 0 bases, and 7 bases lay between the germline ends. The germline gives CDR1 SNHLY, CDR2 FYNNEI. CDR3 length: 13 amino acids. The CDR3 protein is CASTINSNQPQHF. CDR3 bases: TGTGCCAGCACCATCAATAGCAATCAGCCCCAGCATTTT.

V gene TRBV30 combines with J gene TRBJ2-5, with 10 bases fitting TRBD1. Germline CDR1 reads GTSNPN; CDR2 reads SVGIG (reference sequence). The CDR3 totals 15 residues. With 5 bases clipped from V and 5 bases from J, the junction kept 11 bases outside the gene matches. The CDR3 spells CAWGGTGVFRETQYF. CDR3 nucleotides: TGTGCCTGGGGGGGGACAGGGGTGTTTCGGGAGACCCAGTACTTC.

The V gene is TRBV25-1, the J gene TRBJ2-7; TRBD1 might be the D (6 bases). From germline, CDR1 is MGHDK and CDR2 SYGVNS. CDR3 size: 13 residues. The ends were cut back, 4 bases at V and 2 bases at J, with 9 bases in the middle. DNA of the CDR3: TGTGCCAGCAGTGGGGACACGACCTACGAGCAGTACTTC. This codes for CASSGDTTYEQYF.

The CDR3 DNA sequence: TGTGCCAGCAGCCCCCGGGCGTGGAATTCACCCCTCCACTTT. Translated: CASSPRAWNSPLHF. V usage is TRBV27 and J usage is TRBJ1-6; no clear D. V lost 6 bases and J lost 7, with 13 bases in between. The length of the CDR3 is 14 residues. Germline assignment: CDR1 MNHEY and CDR2 SMNVEV (reference sequence).

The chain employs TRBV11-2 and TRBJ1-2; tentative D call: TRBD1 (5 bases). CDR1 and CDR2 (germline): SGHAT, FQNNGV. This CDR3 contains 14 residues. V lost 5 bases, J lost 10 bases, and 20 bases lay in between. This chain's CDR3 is CASSPRTGRGVYTF. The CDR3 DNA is TGTGCCAGCAGCCCGAGGACCGGGCGGGGGGTCTACACCTTC.